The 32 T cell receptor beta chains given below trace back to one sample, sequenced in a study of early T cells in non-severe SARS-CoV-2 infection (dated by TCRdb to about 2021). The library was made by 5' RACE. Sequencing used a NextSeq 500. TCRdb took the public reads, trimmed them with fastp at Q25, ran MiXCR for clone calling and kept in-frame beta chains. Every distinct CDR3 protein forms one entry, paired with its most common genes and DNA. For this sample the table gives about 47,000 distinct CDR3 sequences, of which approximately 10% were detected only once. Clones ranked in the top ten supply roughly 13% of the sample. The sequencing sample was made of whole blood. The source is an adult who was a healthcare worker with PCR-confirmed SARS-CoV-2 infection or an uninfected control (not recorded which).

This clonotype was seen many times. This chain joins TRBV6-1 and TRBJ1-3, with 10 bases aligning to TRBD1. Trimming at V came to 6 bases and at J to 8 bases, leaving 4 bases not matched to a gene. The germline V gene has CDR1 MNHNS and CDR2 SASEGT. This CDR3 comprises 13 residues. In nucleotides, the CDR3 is TGTGCCAGCAGGACAGGGGGCGCGGACACCATATATTTT. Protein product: CASRTGGADTIYF.

The CDR3 sequence is CASIGSSYNEQFF. For the CDR3, the DNA is TGTGCCAGCATAGGGAGCTCCTACAATGAGCAGTTCTTC. The chain is built from TRBV6-2 or TRBV6-3 and TRBJ2-1, with a possible D match to TRBD2 (5 bases). The ends were cut back, 7 bases at V and 0 bases at J, with 7 bases in the middle. Germline V gives CDR1 MNHEY, CDR2 SVGEGT. CDR3 length: 13 residues.

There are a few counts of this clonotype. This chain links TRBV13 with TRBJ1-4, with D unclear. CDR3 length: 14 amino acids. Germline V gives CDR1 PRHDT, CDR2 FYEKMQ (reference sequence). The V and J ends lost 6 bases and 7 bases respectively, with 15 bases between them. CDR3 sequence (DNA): TGTGCCAGCAGTCACCCTTCCTTGGGTGAAAAACTGTTTTTT. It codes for CASSHPSLGEKLFF.

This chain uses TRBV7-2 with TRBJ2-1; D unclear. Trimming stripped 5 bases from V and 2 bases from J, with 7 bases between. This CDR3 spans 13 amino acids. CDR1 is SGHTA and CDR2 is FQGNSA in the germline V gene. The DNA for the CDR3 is TGTGCCAGCAGCCCAGAGGCCTACAATGAGCAGTTCTTC. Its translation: CASSPEAYNEQFF.

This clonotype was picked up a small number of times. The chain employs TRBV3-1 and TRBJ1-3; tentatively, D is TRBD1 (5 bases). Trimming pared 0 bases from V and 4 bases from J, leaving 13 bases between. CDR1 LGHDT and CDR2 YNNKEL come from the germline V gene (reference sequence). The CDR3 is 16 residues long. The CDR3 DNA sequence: TGTGCCAGCAGCCAAGATCAAGGGGCACCAGGAAACACCATATATTTT. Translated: CASSQDQGAPGNTIYF.

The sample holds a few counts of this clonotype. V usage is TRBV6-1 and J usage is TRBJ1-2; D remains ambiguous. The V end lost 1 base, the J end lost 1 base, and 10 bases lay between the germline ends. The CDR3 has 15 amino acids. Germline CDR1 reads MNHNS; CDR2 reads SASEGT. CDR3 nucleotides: TGTGCCAGCAGTGAAGATAGGACGGGTAACTATGGCTACACCTTC. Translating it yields CASSEDRTGNYGYTF.

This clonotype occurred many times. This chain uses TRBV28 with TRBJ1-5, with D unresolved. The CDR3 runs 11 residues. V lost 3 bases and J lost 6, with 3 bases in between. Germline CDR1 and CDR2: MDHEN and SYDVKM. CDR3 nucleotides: TGTGCCAGCAGTTTGAGTCAGCCCCAGCATTTT. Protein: CASSLSQPQHF. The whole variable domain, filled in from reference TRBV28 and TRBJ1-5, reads DVKVTQSSRYLVKRTGEKVFLECVQDMDHENMFWYRQDPGLGLRLIYFSYDVKMKEKGDIPEGYSVSREKKERFSLILESASTNQTSMYLCASSLSQPQHFGDGTRLSIL.

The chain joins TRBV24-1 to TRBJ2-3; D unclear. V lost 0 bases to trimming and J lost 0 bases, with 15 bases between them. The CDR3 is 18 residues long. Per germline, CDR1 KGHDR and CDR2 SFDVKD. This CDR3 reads CATSDLGSHTPSTDTQYF. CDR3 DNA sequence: TGTGCCACCAGTGATTTGGGATCACACACCCCTAGCACAGATACGCAGTATTTT.

CDR3 bases: TGTGCCAGCTCACAATCTGGGGAGCAGTACTTC. As protein: CASSQSGEQYF. The chain combines TRBV12-3 or TRBV12-4 with TRBJ2-7; unclear D gene. Deletions cut 8 bases from V and 7 bases from J, with 12 bases between. The CDR3 is made up of 11 amino acids.

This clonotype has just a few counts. Here the CDR3 DNA reads TGTGCCACCACGGAGGGGATTGGTAATTCACCCCTCCACTTT. It specifies CATTEGIGNSPLHF. This chain uses TRBV12-3 or TRBV12-4 with TRBJ1-6; maybe TRBD1 (5 bases). This CDR3 has 14 residues. Trimming left V 10 bases short and J 6 bases short, with 16 bases between.

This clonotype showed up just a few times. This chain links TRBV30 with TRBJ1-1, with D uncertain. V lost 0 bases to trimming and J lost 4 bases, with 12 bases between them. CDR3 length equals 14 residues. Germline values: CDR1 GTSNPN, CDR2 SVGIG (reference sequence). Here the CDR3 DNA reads TGTGCCTGGAGTGTACGGATCGTGGGCACTGAAGCTTTCTTT. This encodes CAWSVRIVGTEAFF.

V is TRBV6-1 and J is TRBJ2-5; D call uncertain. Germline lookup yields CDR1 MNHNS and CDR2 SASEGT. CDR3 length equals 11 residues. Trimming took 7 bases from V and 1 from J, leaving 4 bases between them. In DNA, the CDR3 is TGTGCCAGCATGCGCCAAGAGACCCAGTACTTC. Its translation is CASMRQETQYF.

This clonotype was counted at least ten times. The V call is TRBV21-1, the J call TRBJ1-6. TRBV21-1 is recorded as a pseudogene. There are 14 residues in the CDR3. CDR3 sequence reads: CASSKGFLNSPLHF. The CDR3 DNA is TGTGCCAGCAGCAAGGGATTCCTCAATTCACCCCTCCACTTT.

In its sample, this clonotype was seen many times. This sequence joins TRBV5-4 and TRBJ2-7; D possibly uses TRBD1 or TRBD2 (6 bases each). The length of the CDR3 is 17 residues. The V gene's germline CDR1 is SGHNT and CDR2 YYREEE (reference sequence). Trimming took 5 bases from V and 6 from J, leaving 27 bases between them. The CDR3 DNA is TGTGCCAGCAGGTATGAGGACCCCCCGGGGGCACTACGCGAGCAGTACTTC. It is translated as CASRYEDPPGALREQYF.

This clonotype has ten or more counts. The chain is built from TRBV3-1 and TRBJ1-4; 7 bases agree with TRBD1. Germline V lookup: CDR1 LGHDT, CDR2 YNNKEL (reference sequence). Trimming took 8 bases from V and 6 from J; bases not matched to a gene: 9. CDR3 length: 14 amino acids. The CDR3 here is CASGHRQGDEKLFF. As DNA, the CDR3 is TGTGCCAGCGGTCACCGACAGGGTGATGAAAAACTGTTTTTT. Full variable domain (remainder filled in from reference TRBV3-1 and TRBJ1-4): DTAVSQTPKYLVTQMGNDKSIKCEQNLGHDTMYWYKQDSKKFLKIMFSYNNKELIINETVPNRFSPKSPDKAHLNLHINSLELGDSAVYFCASGHRQGDEKLFFGSGTQLSVL.

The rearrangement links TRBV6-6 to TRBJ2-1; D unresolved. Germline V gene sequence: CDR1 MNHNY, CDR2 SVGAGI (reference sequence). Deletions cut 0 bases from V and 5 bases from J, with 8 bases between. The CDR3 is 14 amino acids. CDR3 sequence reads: CASSYSGANNEQFF. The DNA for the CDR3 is TGTGCCAGCAGTTACTCCGGCGCTAACAATGAGCAGTTCTTC.

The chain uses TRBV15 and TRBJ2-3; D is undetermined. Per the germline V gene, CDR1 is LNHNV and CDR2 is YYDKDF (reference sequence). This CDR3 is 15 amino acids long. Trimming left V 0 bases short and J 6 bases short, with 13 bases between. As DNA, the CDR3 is TGTGCCACCAGCAGAGATCTCATCGGCCTGGATACGCAGTATTTT. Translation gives CATSRDLIGLDTQYF.

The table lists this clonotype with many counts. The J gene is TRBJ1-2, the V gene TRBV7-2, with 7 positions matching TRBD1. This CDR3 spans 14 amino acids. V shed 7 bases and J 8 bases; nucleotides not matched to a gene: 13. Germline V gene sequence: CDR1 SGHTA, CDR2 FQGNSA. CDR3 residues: CASNLDREASGYTF. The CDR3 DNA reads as TGTGCCAGCAACCTCGACAGGGAGGCCTCCGGCTACACCTTC.

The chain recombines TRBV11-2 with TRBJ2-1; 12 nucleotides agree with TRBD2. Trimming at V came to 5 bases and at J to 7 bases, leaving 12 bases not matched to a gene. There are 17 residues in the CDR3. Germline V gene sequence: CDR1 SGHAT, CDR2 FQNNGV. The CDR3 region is CASSIPGLAGILNEQFF. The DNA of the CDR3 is TGTGCCAGCAGCATTCCGGGACTAGCGGGCATTTTGAATGAGCAGTTCTTC. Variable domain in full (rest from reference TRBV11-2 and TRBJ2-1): EAGVAQSPRYKIIEKRQSVAFWCNPISGHATLYWYQQILGQGPKLLIQFQNNGVVDDSQLPKDRFSAERLKGVDSTLKIQPAKLEDSAVYLCASSIPGLAGILNEQFFGPGTRLTVL.

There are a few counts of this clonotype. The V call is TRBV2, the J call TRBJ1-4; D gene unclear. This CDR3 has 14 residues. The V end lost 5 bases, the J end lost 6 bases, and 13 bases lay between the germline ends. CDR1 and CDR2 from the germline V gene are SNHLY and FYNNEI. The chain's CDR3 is CASSQARRDEKLFF. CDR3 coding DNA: TGTGCCAGCAGTCAGGCTCGGCGGGATGAAAAACTGTTTTTT.

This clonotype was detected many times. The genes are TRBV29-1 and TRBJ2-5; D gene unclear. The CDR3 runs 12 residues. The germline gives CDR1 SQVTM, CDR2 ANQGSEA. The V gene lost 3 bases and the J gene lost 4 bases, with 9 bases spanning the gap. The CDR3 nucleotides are TGCAGCGTTGACCGGTCCGGAGAGACCCAGTACTTC. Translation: CSVDRSGETQYF. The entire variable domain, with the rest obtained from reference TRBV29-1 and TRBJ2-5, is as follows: SAVISQKPSRDICQRGTSLTIQCQVDSQVTMMFWYRQQPGQSLTLIATANQGSEATYESGFVIDKFPISRPNLTFSTLTVSNMSPEDSSIYLCSVDRSGETQYFGPGTRLLVL.

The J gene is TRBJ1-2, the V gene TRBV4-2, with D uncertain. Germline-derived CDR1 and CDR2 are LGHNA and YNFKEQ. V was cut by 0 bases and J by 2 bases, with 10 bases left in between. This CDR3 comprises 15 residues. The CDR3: CASSQDSAKNYGYTF. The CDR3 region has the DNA TGTGCCAGCAGCCAAGACAGCGCCAAAAACTATGGCTACACCTTC.

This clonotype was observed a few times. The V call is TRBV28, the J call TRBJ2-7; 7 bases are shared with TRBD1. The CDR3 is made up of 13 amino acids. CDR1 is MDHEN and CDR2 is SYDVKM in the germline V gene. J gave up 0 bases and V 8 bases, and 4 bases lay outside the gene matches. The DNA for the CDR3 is TGTGCCAGCGTACAGGGGAGCTCCTACGAGCAGTACTTC. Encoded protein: CASVQGSSYEQYF.

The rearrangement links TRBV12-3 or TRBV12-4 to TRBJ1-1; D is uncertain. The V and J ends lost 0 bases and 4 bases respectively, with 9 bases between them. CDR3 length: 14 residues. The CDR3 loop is CASSLARRTTEAFF. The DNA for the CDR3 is TGTGCCAGCAGTTTAGCGCGACGGACCACTGAAGCTTTCTTT.

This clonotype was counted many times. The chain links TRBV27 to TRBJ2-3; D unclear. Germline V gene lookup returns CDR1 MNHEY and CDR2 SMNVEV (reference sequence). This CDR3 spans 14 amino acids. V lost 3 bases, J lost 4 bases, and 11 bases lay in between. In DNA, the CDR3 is TGTGCCAGCAGTTTTACAAGGGTCCCAGATACGCAGTATTTT. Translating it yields CASSFTRVPDTQYF.

CDR3 DNA sequence: TGTGCCAGCAGCCTTTTCACGGAGGGCGAGCAGTACTTC. It is translated as CASSLFTEGEQYF. The chain carries TRBV3-1 and TRBJ2-7; tentatively, D is TRBD2 (6 bases). Germline values: CDR1 LGHDT, CDR2 YNNKEL (reference sequence). The CDR3 spans 13 residues. The V gene lost 4 bases and the J gene lost 6 bases, with 13 bases spanning the gap.

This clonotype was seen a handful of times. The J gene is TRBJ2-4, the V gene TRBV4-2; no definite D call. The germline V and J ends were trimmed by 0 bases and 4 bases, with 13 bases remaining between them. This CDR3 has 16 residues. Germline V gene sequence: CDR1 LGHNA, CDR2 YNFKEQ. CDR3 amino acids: CASSQEDGPRKNIQYF. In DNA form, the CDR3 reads TGTGCCAGCAGCCAAGAGGACGGACCCCGAAAAAACATTCAGTACTTC.

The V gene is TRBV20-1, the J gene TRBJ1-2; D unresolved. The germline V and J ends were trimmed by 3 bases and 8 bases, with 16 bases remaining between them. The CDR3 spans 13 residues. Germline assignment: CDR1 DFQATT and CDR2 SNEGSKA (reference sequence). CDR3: CSASLSVHRGYTF. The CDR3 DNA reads TGCAGTGCTAGCCTCTCCGTTCACCGGGGCTACACCTTC.

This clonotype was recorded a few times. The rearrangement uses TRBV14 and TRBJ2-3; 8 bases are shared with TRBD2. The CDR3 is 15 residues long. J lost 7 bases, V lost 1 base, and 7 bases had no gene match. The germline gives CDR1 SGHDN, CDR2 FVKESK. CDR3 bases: TGTGCCAGCAGCCAAGCGGCGACTAGCGAATATACGCAGTATTTT. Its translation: CASSQAATSEYTQYF.

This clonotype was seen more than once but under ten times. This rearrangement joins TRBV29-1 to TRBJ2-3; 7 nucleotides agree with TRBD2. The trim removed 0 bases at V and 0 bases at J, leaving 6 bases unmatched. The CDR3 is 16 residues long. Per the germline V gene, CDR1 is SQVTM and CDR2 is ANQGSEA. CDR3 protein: CSVEDQLAPSTDTQYF. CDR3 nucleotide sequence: TGCAGCGTTGAAGATCAACTAGCGCCGAGCACAGATACGCAGTATTTT.

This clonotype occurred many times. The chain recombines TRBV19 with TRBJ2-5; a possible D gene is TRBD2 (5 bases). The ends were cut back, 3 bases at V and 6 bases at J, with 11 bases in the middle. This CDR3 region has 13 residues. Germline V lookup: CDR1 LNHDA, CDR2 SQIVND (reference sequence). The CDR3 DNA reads TGTGCCAGTAGTATGCTCGGGGAAAAGACCCAGTACTTC. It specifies CASSMLGEKTQYF.

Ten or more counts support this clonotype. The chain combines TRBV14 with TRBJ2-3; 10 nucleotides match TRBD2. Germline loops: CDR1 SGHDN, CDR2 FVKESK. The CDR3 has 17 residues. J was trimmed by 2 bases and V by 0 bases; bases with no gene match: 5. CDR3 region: CASSQELAGMATDTQYF. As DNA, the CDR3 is TGTGCCAGCAGCCAAGAACTAGCGGGGATGGCCACAGATACGCAGTATTTT.